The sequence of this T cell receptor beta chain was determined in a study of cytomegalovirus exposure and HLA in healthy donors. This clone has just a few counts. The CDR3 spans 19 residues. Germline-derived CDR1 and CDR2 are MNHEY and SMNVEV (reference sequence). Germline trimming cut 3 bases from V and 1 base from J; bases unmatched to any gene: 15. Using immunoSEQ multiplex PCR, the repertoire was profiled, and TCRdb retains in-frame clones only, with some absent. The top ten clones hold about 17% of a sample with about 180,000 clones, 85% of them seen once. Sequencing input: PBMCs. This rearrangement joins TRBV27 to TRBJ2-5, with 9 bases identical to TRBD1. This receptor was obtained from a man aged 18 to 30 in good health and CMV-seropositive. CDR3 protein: CASSFTGTGMKRVQETQYF. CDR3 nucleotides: TGTGCCAGCAGTTTCACCGGGACAGGGATGAAGAGGGTCCAAGAGACCCAGTACTTC.